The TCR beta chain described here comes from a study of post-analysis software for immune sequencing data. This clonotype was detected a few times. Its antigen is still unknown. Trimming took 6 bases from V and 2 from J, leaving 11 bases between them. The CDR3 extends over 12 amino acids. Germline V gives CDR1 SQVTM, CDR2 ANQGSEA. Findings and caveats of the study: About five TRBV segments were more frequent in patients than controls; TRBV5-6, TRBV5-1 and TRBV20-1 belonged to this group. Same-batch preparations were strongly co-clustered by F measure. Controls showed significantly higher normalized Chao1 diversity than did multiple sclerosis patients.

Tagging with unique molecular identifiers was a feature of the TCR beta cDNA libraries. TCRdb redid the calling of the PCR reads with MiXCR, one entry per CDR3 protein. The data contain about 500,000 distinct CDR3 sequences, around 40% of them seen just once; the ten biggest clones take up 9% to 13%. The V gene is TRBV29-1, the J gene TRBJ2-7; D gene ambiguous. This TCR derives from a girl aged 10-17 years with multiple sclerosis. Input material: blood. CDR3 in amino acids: CSVAVLPYEQYF. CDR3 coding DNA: TGCAGCGTCGCGGTCCTTCCCTACGAGCAGTACTTC.